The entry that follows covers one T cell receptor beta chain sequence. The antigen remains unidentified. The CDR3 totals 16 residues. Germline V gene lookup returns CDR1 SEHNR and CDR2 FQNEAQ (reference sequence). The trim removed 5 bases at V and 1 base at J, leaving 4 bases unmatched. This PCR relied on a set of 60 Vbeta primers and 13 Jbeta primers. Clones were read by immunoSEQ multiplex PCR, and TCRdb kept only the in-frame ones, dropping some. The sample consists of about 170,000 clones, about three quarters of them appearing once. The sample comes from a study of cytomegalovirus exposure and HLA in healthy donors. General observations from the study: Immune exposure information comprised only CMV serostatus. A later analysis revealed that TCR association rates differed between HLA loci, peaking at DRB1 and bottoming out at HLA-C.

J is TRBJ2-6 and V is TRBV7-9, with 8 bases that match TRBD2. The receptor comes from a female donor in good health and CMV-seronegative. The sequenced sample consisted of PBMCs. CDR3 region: CASSLGGGSGANVLTF. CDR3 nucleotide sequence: TGTGCCAGCAGCCTCGGGGGGGGGTCTGGGGCCAACGTCCTGACTTTC.